The following is a T cell receptor beta chain sequence with its context. Its antigen remains unidentified. This CDR3 has 16 residues. CDR1 is LNHDA and CDR2 is SQIVND in the germline V gene (reference sequence). Unmatched junction bases numbered 13, after V lost 7 bases and J lost 3 bases. Assay used: immunoSEQ multiplex PCR; TCRdb lists only in-frame clones, some missing. The sample lists some 170,000 clones, roughly 89% occurring once. The entry originates in a study of cytomegalovirus exposure and HLA in healthy donors. Study-level results: Later, an analysis found that TCR clusters from the first cohort tended to co-occur in the 120 validation repertoires. The investigators catalogued about 170 TCR beta chains as cytomegalovirus-associated. Cytomegalovirus status was reportedly diagnosed by the classifier with high specificity and sensitivity.

Input material: PBMCs. This clonotype was obtained from a young woman in good health and CMV-seropositive. The chain is built from TRBV19 and TRBJ2-7; 9 nucleotides align to TRBD1. CDR3 protein: CASKSGGQGKIYEQYF. CDR3 DNA: TGTGCCAGTAAAAGTGGAGGACAGGGGAAAATCTACGAGCAGTACTTC.